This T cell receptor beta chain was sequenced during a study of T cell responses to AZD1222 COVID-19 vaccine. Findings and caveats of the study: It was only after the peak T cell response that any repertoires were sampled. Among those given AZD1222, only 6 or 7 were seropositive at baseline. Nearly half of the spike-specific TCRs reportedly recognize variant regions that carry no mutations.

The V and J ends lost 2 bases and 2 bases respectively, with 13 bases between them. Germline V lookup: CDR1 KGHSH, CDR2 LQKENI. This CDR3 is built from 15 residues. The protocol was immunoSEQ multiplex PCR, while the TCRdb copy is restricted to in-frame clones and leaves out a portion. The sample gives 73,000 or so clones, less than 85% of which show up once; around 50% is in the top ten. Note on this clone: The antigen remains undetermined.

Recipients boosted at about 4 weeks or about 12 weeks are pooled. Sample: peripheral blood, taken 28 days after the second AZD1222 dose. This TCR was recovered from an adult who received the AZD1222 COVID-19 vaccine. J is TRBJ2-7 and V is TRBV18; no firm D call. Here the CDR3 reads CASSPVRLHTYEQYF. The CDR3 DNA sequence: TGTGCCAGCTCACCAGTTAGACTCCACACCTACGAGCAGTACTTC.